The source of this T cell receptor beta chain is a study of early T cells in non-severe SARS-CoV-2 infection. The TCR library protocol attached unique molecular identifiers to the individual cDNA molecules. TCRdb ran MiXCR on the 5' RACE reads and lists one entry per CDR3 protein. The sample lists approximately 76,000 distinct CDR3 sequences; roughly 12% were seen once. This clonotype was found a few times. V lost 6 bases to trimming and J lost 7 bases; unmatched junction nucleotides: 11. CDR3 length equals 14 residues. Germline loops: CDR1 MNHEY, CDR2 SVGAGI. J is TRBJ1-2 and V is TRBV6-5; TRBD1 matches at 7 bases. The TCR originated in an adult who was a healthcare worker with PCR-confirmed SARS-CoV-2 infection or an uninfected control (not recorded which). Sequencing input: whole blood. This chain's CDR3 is CASSPRGSYFGYTF. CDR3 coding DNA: TGTGCCAGCAGCCCCAGGGGGAGCTACTTTGGCTACACCTTC.